Here is one T cell receptor beta chain with its context. The data belong to a study of blood T cells in healthy people across ages. On the study more broadly: About one barcoded beta molecule per two T cells came from capture by template switching.

For the second PCR, which ran for about 7 to 11 cycles, a sample-barcoded 5' primer and a J-beta primer mix were used. TCRdb redid the calling of the 5' RACE reads with MiXCR, one entry per CDR3 protein. The sample records fewer than 1.5 million distinct CDR3 sequences, approximately 40% being singletons. Germline V gene data show CDR1 as MGHRA and CDR2 as YSYEKL. The CDR3 consists of 17 residues. The V end lost 1 base, the J end lost 3 bases, and 16 bases lay between the germline ends. Sequencing input: blood. This receptor was taken from a woman aged 18-29 years in good health. The V and J genes are TRBV4-1 and TRBJ1-5; D uncertain. Here the CDR3 reads CASSQGHARGVNQPQHF. The CDR3 DNA is TGCGCCAGCAGCCAAGGGCATGCGCGCGGTGTCAATCAGCCCCAGCATTTT.